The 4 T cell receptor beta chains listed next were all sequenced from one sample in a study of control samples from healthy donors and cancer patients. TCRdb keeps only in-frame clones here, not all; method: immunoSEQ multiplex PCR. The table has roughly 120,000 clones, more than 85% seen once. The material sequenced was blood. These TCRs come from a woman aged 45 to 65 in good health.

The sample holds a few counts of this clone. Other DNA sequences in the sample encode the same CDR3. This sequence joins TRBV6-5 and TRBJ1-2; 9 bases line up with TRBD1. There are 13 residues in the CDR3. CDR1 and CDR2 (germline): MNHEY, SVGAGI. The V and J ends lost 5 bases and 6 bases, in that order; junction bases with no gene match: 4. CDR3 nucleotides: TGTGCCAGCAGTAGGACAGGGGAGGATGGCTACACCTTC. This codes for CASSRTGEDGYTF.

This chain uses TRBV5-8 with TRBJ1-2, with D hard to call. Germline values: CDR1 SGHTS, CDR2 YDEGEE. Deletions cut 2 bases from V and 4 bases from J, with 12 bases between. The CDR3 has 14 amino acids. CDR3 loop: CASSFEAEFYGYTF. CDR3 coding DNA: TGTGCCAGCAGCTTTGAGGCGGAATTCTATGGCTACACCTTC.

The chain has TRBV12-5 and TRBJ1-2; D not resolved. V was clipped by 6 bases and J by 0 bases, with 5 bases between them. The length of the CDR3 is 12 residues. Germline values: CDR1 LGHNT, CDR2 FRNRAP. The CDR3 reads CASGRTNYGYTF. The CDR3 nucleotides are TGTGCTAGTGGCAGAACTAACTATGGCTACACCTTC.

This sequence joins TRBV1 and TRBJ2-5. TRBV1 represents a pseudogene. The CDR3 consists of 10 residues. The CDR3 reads CTSSPDTQYF. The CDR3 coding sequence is TGCACCAGCAGCCCTGACACCCAGTACTTC.